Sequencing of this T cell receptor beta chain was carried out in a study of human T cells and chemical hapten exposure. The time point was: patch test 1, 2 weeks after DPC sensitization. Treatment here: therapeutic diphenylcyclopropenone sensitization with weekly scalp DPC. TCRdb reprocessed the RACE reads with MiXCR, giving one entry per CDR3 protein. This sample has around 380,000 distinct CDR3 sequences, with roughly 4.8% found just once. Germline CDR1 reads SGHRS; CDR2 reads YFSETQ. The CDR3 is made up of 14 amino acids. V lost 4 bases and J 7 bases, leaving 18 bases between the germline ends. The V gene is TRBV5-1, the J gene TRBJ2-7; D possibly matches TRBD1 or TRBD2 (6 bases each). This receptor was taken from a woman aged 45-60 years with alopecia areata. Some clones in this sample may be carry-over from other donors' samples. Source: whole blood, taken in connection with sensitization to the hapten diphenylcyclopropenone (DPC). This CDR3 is CASSLQWGAGEQYF. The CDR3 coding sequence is TGCGCCAGCAGCCTACAATGGGGGGCCGGGGAGCAGTACTTC.